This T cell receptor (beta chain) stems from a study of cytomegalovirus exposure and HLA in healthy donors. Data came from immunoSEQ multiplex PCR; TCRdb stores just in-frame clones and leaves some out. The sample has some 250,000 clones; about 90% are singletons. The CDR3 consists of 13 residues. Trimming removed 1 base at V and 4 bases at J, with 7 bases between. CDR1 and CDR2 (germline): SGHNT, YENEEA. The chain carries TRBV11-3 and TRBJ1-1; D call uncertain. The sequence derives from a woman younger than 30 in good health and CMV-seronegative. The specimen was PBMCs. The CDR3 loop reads CASSLGPLTEAFF. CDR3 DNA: TGTGCCAGCAGCTTAGGTCCCCTCACTGAAGCTTTCTTT.